The T cell receptor (beta chain) under discussion was sequenced for a study of cytomegalovirus exposure and HLA in healthy donors. Study-wide points: Presence/absence analyses assumed roughly uniform sequencing depth across donors. Analysis was carried out at a later point, and it linked a missense DCLRE1C variant to TCR beta V- and J-gene trimming.

Note on this clone: As yet, its antigen is unknown.

The PCR employed 60 Vbeta primers together with 13 Jbeta primers. Under the authors' procedure: Counted up in a later analysis, unique TCR beta chains came to approximately 83 million, with around 10 million shared. Some clones are missing from TCRdb's copy, which holds only in-frame ones; the method was immunoSEQ multiplex PCR. The V and J calls and clone size come from that table; D and trimming were worked out from the DNA. This table holds around 210,000 clones, more than 60% found once. CDR3 size: 13 residues. V lost 2 bases and J 2 bases, leaving 6 bases between the germline ends. CDR1 and CDR2 (germline): GTSNPN, SVGIG (reference sequence).

This rearrangement joins TRBV30 to TRBJ2-2; D ambiguous. The source of this sequence is a man aged 50 to 59 in good health and CMV-seronegative. Specimen: PBMCs. The CDR3 spells CAWSSRNTGELFF. CDR3 coding DNA: TGTGCCTGGAGTAGCCGTAACACCGGGGAGCTGTTTTTT.